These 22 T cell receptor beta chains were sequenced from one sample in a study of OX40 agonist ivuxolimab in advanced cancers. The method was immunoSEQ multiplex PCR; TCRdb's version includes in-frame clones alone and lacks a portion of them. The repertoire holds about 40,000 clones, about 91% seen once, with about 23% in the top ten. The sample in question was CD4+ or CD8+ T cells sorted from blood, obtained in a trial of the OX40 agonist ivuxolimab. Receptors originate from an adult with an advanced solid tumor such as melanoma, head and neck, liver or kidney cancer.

The CDR3 DNA is TGTGCCAGCAGTTTAGAAGCGGCGAACACCGGGGAGCTGTTTTTT. Translation: CASSLEAANTGELFF. V and J are TRBV28 and TRBJ2-2, with D tentatively TRBD2 (5 bases). Per the germline V gene, CDR1 is MDHEN and CDR2 is SYDVKM. The V gene lost 2 bases and the J gene lost 0 bases, with 7 bases spanning the gap. This CDR3 has 15 amino acids.

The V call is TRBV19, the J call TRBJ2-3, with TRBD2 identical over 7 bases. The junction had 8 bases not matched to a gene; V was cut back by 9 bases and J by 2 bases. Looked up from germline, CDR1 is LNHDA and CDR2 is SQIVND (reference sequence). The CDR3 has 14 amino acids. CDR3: CASKRDRTTDTQYF. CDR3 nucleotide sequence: TGTGCCAGCAAGCGGGACCGAACCACAGATACGCAGTATTTT.

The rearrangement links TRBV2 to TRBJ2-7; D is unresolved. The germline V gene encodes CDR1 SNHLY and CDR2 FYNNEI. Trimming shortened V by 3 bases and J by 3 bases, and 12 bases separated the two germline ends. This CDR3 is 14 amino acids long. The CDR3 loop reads CASSESDTFYEQYF. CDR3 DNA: TGTGCCAGCAGTGAGTCAGACACCTTCTACGAGCAGTACTTC.

In nucleotides, the CDR3 is TGTGCCAGCAGCTTACTCCGACAGGGCTACTACAATGAGCAGTTCTTC. It yields the protein CASSLLRQGYYNEQFF. The chain has TRBV11-2 and TRBJ2-1, with 7 bases lining up with TRBD1. The CDR3 runs 16 residues. V trimming: 2 bases; J trimming: 3 bases; junction bases outside the gene matches: 7. The V gene's germline CDR1 is SGHAT and CDR2 FQNNGV. Full variable domain (missing parts from reference TRBV11-2 and TRBJ2-1): EAGVAQSPRYKIIEKRQSVAFWCNPISGHATLYWYQQILGQGPKLLIQFQNNGVVDDSQLPKDRFSAERLKGVDSTLKIQPAKLEDSAVYLCASSLLRQGYYNEQFFGPGTRLTVL.

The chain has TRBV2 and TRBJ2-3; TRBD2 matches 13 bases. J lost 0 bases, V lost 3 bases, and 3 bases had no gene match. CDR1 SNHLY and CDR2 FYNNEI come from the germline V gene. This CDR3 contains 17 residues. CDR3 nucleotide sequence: TGTGCCAGCAGTGACGGGACTAGCGGGGAGAGCACAGATACGCAGTATTTT. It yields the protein CASSDGTSGESTDTQYF.

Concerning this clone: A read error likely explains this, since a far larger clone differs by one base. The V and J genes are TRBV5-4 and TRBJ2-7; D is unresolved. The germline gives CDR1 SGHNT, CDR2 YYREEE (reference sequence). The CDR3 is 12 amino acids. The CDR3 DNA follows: TGTGCCAGCAGCCAAGACTCCCACGAGCAGTACTTC. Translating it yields CASSQDSHEQYF.

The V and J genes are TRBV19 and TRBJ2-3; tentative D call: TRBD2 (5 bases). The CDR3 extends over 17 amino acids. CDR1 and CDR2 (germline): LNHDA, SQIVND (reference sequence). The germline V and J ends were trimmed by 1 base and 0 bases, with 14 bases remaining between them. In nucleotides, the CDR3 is TGTGCCAGTAGTATAGCGAAGCGGCCCACTAGCACAGATACGCAGTATTTT. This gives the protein CASSIAKRPTSTDTQYF.

The DNA of the CDR3 is TGTGCCAGCAGCTCCGGGACAGGGGGCCCCTACGAGCAGTACTTC. It encodes CASSSGTGGPYEQYF. J is TRBJ2-7 and V is TRBV6-1; 12 bases map to TRBD1. CDR3 length: 15 residues. V gave up 6 bases and J gave up 2 bases; unmatched junction bases: 5. CDR1 and CDR2 (germline): MNHNS, SASEGT.

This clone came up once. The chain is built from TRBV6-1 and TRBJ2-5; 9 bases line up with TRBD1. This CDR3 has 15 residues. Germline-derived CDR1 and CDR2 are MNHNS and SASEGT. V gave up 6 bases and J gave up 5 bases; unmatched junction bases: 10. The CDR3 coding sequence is TGTGCCAGCAGCCACCGGGACAGGGTTACGGAGACCCAGTACTTC. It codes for CASSHRDRVTETQYF.

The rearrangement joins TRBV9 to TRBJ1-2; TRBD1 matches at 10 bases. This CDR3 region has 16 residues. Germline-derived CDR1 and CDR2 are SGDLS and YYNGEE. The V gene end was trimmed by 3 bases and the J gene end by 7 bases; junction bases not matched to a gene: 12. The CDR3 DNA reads TGTGCCAGCAGCGCTTCTCCCGACAGGGGGCTTGGTGGCTACACCTTC. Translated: CASSASPDRGLGGYTF. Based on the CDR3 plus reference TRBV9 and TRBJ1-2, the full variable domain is DSGVTQTPKHLITATGQRVTLRCSPRSGDLSVYWYQQSLDQGLQFLIQYYNGEERAKGNILERFSAQQFPDLHSELNLSSLELGDSALYFCASSASPDRGLGGYTFGSGTRLTVV.

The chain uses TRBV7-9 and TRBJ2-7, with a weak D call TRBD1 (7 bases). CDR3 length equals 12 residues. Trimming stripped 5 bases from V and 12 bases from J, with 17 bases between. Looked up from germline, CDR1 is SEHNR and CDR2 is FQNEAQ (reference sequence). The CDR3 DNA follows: TGTGCCAGCAGCCCAACTGACAGGGAGGCGTACTTC. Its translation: CASSPTDREAYF.

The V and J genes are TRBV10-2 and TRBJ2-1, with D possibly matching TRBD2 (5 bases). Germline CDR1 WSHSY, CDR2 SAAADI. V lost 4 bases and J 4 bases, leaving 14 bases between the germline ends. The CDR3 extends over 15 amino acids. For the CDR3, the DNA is TGCGCCAGCAGTGCTGCGGAGGCTTTATACAATGAGCAGTTCTTC. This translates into CASSAAEALYNEQFF.

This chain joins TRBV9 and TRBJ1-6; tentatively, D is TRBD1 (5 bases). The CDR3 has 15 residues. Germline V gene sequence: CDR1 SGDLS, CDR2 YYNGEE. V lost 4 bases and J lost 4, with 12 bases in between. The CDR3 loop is CASSPSGGYNSPLHF. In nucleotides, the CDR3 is TGTGCCAGCAGCCCCTCGGGGGGGTATAATTCACCCCTCCACTTT.

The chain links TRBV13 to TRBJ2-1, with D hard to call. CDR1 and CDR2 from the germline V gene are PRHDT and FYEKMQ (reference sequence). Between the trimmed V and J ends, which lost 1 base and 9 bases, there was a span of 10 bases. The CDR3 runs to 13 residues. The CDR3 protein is CASSLEGPPEQFF. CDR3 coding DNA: TGTGCCAGCAGCTTAGAGGGCCCCCCTGAGCAGTTCTTC.

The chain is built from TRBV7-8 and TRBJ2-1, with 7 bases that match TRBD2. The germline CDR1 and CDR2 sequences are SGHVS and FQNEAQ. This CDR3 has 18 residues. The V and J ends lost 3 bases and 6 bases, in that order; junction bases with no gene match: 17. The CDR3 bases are TGTGCCAGCAGCTTTTACGGGTCCTTTGGACTAGTAACCAATGAGCAGTTCTTC. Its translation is CASSFYGSFGLVTNEQFF.

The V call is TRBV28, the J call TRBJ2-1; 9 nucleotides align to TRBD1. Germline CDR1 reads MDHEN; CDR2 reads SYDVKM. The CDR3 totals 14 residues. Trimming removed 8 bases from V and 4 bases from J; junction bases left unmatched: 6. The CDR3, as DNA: TGTGCCAGCTGCGGACAGGGGAAATACAATGAGCAGTTCTTC. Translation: CASCGQGKYNEQFF.

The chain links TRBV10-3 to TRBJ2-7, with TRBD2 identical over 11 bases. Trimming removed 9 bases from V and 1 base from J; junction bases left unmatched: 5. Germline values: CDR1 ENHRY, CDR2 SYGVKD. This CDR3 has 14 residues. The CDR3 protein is CAIVAGGSSYEQYF. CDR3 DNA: TGTGCCATTGTAGCGGGAGGGTCGTCCTACGAGCAGTACTTC.

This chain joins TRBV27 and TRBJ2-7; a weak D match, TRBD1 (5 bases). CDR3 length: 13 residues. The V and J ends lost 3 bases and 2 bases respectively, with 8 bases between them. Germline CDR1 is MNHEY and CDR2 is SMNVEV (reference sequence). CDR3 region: CASSFGATYEQYF. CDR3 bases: TGTGCCAGCAGTTTTGGGGCCACCTACGAGCAGTACTTC.

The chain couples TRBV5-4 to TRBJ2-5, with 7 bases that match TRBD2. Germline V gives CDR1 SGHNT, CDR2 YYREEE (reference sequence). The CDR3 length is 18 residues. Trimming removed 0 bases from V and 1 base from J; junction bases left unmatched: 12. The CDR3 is CASSLAWSSGVGQETQYF. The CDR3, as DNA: TGTGCCAGCAGCTTGGCCTGGTCGAGCGGGGTGGGCCAAGAGACCCAGTACTTC.

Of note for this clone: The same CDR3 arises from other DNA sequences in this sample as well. This CDR3 is CASSLTSGSTDTQYF. Here the CDR3 DNA reads TGTGCCAGCAGCTTAACTAGCGGAAGCACAGATACGCAGTATTTT. This rearrangement joins TRBV7-8 to TRBJ2-3; 8 positions agree with TRBD2. V dropped 2 bases and J dropped 0; count of bases not matched to a gene: 1. The V gene's germline CDR1 is SGHVS and CDR2 FQNEAQ. The CDR3 totals 15 residues.

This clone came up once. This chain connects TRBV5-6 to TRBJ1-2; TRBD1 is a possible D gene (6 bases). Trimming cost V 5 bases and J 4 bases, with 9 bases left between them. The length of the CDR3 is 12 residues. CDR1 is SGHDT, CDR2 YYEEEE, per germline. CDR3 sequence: CASRSTGYGYTF. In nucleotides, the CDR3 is TGTGCCAGCAGGTCGACAGGCTATGGCTACACCTTC.

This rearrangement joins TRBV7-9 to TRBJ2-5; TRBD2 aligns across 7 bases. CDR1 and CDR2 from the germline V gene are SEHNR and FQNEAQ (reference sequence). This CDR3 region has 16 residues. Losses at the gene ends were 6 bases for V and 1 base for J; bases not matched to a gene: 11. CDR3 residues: CASRSLPSGGQETQYF. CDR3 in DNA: TGTGCCAGCAGGTCTCTTCCTAGCGGAGGCCAAGAGACCCAGTACTTC.